The T cell receptor (beta chain) described here comes from a study of CD8+ T cells in alopecia areata. Findings and caveats of the study: Normal scalp showed lower clonality than lesional scalp, especially alopecia totalis/universalis.

Comment on this clone: Its antigen is unidentified.

V lost 0 bases and J 0 bases, leaving 14 bases between the germline ends. CDR3 length: 17 residues. Germline V CDR1 and CDR2: SGHVS, FQNEAQ. Following RNA extraction, reverse transcription yielded cDNA that acted as the sequencing template. Profiled with immunoSEQ multiplex PCR; TCRdb holds only in-frame clones, not every one. Here the sample spans about 190,000 clones, about three fifths being singletons. Treatment: oral pan-JAK inhibitor, 5-10 mg twice daily. Specimens obtained from alopecia areata patients comprised lesional scalp punch biopsies and peripheral blood. The specimen was CD4+ T cells sorted from blood, collected at week 4, from a patient treated with tofacitinib. This receptor was identified in a human donor with alopecia areata. The genes are TRBV7-8 and TRBJ1-1, with a tentative D call TRBD1 (6 bases). Written as DNA, the CDR3 is TGTGCCAGCAGCTTAGCGGGGCCAGGGGCCATGAACACTGAAGCTTTCTTT. It specifies CASSLAGPGAMNTEAFF.